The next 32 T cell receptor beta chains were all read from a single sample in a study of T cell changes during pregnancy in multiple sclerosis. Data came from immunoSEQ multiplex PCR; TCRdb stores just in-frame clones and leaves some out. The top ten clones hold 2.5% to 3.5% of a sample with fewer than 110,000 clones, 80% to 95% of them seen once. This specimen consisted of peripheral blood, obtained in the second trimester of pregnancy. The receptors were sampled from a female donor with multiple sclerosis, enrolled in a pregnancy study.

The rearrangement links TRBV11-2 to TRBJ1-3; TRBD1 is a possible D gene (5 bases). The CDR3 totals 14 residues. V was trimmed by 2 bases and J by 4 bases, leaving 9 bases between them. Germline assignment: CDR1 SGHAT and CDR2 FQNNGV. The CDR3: CASSLNRQGNTIYF. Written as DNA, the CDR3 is TGTGCCAGCAGCTTAAACCGACAGGGAAACACCATATATTTT. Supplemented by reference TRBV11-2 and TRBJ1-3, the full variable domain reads EAGVAQSPRYKIIEKRQSVAFWCNPISGHATLYWYQQILGQGPKLLIQFQNNGVVDDSQLPKDRFSAERLKGVDSTLKIQPAKLEDSAVYLCASSLNRQGNTIYFGEGSWLTVV.

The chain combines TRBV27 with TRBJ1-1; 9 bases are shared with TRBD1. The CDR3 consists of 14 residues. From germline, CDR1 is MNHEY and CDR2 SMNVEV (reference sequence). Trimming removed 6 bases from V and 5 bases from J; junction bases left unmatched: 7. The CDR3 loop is CASRRTGGLTEAFF. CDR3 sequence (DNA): TGTGCCAGCAGGAGAACAGGGGGCTTAACTGAAGCTTTCTTT.

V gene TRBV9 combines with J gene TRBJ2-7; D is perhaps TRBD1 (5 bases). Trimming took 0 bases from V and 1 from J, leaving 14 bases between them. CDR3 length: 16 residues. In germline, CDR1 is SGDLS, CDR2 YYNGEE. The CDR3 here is CASSVALGAKSYEQYF. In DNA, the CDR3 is TGTGCCAGCAGCGTAGCTTTAGGGGCAAAGTCCTACGAGCAGTACTTC. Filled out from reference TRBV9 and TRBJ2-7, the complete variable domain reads DSGVTQTPKHLITATGQRVTLRCSPRSGDLSVYWYQQSLDQGLQFLIQYYNGEERAKGNILERFSAQQFPDLHSELNLSSLELGDSALYFCASSVALGAKSYEQYFGPGTRLTVT.

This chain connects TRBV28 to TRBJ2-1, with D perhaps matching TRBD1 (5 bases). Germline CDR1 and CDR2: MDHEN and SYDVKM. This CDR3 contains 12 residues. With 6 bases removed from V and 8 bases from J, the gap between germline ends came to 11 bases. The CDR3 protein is CASSPGWYEQFF. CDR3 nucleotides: TGTGCCAGCAGCCCAGGGTGGTATGAGCAGTTCTTC. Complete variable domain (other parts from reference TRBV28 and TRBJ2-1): DVKVTQSSRYLVKRTGEKVFLECVQDMDHENMFWYRQDPGLGLRLIYFSYDVKMKEKGDIPEGYSVSREKKERFSLILESASTNQTSMYLCASSPGWYEQFFGPGTRLTVL.

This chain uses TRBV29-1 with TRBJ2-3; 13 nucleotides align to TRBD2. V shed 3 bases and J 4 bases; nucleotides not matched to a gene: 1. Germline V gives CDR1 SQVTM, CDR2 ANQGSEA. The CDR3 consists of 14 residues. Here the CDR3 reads CSVEGLAGSDTQYF. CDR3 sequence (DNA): TGCAGCGTTGAGGGACTAGCGGGATCAGATACGCAGTATTTT.

The DNA of the CDR3 is TGTGCCAGCAGCGGAGTGGACCAAGAGACCCAGTACTTC. Translation: CASSGVDQETQYF. J is TRBJ2-5 and V is TRBV5-4; D gene uncertain. V was shortened by 4 bases and J by 0 bases, with 7 bases between the two germline ends. Germline-derived CDR1 and CDR2 are SGHNT and YYREEE (reference sequence). The CDR3 has 13 amino acids.

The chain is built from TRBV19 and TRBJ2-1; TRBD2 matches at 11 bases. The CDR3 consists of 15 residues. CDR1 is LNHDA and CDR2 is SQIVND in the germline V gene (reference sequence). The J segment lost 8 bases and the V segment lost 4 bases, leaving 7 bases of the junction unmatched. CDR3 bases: TGTGCCAGTAGTAAGACTAGCGGGAAAGCCTATGAGCAGTTCTTC. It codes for CASSKTSGKAYEQFF.

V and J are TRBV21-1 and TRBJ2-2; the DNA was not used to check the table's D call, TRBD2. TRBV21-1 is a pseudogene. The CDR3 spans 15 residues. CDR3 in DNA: TGTGCCAGCAGCAAAGGAGCGGCGAACACCGGGGAGCTGTTTTTT. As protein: CASSKGAANTGELFF.

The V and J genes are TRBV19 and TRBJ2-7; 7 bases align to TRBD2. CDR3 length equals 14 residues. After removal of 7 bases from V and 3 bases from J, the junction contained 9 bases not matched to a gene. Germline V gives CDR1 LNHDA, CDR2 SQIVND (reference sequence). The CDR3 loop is CASTTKGGNYEQYF. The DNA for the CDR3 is TGTGCCAGTACCACAAAGGGAGGGAACTACGAGCAGTACTTC. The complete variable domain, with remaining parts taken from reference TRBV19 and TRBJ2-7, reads DGGITQSPKYLFRKEGQNVTLSCEQNLNHDAMYWYRQDPGQGLRLIYYSQIVNDFQKGDIAEGYSVSREKKESFPLTVTSAQKNPTAFYLCASTTKGGNYEQYFGPGTRLTVT.

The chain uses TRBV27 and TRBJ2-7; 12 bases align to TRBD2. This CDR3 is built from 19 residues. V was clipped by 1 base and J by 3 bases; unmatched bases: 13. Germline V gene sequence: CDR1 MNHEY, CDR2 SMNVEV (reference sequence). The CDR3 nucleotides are TGTGCCAGCAGTTTATATTCGGCTAGCGGGAGGGTGTACGACTACGAGCAGTACTTC. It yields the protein CASSLYSASGRVYDYEQYF.

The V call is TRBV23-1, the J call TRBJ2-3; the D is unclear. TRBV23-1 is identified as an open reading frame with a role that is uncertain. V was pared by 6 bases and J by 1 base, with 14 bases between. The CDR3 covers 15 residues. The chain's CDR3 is CASSLPPVGTDTQYF. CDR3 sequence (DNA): TGCGCCAGCAGCCTACCACCGGTGGGCACAGATACGCAGTATTTT.

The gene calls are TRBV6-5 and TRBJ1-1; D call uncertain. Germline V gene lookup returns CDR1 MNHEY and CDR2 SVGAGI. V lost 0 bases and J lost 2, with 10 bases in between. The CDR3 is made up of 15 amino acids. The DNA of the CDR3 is TGTGCCAGCAGTTACTCGCGGGGAACCAACACTGAAGCTTTCTTT. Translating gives CASSYSRGTNTEAFF.

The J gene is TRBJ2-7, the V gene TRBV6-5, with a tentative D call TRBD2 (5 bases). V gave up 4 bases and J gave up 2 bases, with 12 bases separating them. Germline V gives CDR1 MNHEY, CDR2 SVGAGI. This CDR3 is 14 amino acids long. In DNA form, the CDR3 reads TGTGCCAGCAGTTCTCTACTAGGTACCTACGAGCAGTACTTC. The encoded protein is CASSSLLGTYEQYF.

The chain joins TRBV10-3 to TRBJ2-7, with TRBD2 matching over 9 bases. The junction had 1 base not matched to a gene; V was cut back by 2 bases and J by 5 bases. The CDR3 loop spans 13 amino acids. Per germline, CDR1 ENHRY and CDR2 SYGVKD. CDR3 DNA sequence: TGTGCCATCAGTGAGACTAGCGGGCACGAGCAGTACTTC. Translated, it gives CAISETSGHEQYF.

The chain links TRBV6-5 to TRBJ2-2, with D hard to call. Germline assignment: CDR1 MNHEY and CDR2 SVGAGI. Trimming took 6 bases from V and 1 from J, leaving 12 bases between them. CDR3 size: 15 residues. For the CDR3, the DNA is TGTGCCAGCAGCCGTTCGACATGGAACACCGGGGAGCTGTTTTTT. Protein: CASSRSTWNTGELFF.

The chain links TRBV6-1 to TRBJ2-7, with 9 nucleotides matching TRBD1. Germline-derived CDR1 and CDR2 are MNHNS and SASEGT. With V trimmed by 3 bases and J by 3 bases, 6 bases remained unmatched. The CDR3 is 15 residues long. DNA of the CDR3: TGTGCCAGCAGTGACCACAGGACAGGGGACTACGAGCAGTACTTC. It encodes CASSDHRTGDYEQYF.

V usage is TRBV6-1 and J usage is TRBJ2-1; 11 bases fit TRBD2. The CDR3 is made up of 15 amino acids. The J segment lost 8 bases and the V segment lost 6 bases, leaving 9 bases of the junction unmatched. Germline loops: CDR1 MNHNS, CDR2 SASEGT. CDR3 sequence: CASSGLAGIGHEQFF. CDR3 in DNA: TGTGCCAGCAGCGGACTAGCGGGTATTGGACATGAGCAGTTCTTC.

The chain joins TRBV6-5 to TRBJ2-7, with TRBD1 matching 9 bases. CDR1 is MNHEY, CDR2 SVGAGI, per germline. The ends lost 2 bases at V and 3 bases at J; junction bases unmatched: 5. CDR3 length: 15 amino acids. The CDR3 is CASSYVRDRVYEQYF. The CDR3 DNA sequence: TGTGCCAGCAGTTACGTCCGGGACAGGGTCTACGAGCAGTACTTC.

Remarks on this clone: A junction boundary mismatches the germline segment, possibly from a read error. The DNA for the CDR3 is TGTGCCAGCAGCGAAGATAGCGGGAGGGCCCGGGAGACCCAGTACTTC. It encodes CASSEDSGRARETQYF. The chain employs TRBV14 and TRBJ2-5; 11 bases agree with TRBD2. Germline V gene data show CDR1 as SGHDN and CDR2 as FVKESK. The CDR3 has 16 amino acids.

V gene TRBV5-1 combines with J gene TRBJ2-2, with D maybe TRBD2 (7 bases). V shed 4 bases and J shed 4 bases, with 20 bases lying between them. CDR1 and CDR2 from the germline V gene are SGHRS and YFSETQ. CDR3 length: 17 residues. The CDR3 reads CASSPSGGGAITGELFF. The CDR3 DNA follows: TGCGCCAGCAGCCCCAGCGGAGGGGGGGCAATCACCGGGGAGCTGTTTTTT.

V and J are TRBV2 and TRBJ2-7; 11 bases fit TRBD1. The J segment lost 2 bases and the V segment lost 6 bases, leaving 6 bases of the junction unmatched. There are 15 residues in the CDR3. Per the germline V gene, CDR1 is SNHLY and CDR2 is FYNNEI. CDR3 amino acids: CASSIGTGGTYEQYF. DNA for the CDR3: TGTGCCAGCAGCATAGGGACAGGGGGAACCTACGAGCAGTACTTC.

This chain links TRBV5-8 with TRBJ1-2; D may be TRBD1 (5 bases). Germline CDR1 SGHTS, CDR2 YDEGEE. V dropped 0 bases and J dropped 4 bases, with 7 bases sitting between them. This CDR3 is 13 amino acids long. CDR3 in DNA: TGTGCCAGCAGCTTGGTCAGGGCCTATGGCTACACCTTC. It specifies CASSLVRAYGYTF.

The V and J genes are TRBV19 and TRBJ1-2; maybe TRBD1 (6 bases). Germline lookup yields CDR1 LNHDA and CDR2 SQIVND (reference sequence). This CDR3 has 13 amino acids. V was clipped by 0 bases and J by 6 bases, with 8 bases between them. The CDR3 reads CASSIDRGHGYTF. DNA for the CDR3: TGTGCCAGTAGTATAGACAGGGGCCATGGCTACACCTTC.

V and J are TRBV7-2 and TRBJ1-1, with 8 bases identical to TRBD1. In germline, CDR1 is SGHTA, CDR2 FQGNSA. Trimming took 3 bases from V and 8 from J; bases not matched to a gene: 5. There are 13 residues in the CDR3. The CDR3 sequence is CASSFTGDREAFF. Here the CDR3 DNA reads TGTGCCAGCAGCTTTACGGGGGACAGGGAAGCTTTCTTT.

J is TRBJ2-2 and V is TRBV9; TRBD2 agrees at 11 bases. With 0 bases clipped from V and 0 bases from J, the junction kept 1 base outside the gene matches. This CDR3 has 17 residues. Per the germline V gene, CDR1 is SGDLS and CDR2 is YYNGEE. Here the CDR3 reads CASSVATSGANTGELFF. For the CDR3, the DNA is TGTGCCAGCAGCGTAGCGACTAGCGGGGCGAACACCGGGGAGCTGTTTTTT.

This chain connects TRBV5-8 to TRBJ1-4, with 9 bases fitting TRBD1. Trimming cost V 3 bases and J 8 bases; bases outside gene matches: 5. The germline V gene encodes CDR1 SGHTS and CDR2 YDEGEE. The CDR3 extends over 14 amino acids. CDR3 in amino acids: CASSSGTGSEKLFF. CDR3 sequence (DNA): TGTGCCAGCAGCTCCGGGACAGGGAGCGAAAAACTGTTTTTT.

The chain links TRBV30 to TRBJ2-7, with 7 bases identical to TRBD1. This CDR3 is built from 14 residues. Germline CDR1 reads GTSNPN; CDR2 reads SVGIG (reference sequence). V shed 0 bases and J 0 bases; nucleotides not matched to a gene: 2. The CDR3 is CAWSVQGSSYEQYF. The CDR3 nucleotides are TGTGCCTGGAGTGTACAGGGGAGCTCCTACGAGCAGTACTTC.

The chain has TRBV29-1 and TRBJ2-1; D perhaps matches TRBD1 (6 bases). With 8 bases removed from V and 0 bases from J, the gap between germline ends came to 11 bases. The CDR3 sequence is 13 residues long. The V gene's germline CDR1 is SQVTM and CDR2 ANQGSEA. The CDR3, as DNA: TGCAGCTTACAGGGTGGCTCCTACAATGAGCAGTTCTTC. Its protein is CSLQGGSYNEQFF.

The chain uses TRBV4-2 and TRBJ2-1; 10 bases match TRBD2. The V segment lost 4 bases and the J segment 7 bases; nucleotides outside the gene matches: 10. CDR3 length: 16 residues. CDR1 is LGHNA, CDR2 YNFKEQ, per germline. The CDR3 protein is CASSPTGTSVPNEQFF. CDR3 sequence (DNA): TGTGCCAGCAGCCCAACCGGGACTAGCGTTCCGAATGAGCAGTTCTTC.

Here the CDR3 reads CASSLTGQSYNEQFF. The CDR3 nucleotides read TGTGCCAGCAGCTTAACGGGACAGTCCTACAATGAGCAGTTCTTC. The rearrangement uses TRBV7-9 and TRBJ2-1; 7 bases align to TRBD1. CDR1 and CDR2 from the germline V gene are SEHNR and FQNEAQ (reference sequence). The CDR3 has 15 residues. Trimming took 2 bases from V and 1 from J; bases not matched to a gene: 2. The full variable domain, with the rest looked up from reference TRBV7-9 and TRBJ2-1, is DTGVSQNPRHKITKRGQNVTFRCDPISEHNRLYWYRQTLGQGPEFLTYFQNEAQLEKSRLLSDRFSAERPKGSFSTLEIQRTEQGDSAMYLCASSLTGQSYNEQFFGPGTRLTVL.

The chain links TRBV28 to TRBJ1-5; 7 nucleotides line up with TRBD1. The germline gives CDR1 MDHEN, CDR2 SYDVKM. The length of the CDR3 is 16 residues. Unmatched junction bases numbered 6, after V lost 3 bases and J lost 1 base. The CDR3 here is CASSFLGGASNQPQHF. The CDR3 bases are TGTGCCAGCAGTTTTCTAGGGGGCGCGAGCAATCAGCCCCAGCATTTT.

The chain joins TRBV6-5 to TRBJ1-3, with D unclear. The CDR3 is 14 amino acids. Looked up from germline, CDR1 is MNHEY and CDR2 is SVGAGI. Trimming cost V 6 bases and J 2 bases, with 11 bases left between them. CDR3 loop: CASRESSPGNTIYF. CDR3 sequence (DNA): TGTGCCAGCAGAGAGTCGTCTCCTGGAAACACCATATATTTT.